This TCR beta chain was profiled in a study of cytomegalovirus exposure and HLA in healthy donors. To note about this clone: Its matching antigen is unknown.

The primer mix had 60 Vbeta and 13 Jbeta primers. In the source study's methods: A later analysis tallied tens of millions of unique TCR beta chains, around 9.9 million of them shared. The data were produced by immunoSEQ multiplex PCR, yet TCRdb's version contains in-frame clones alone and is incomplete. D and trimming were read from the DNA, whereas the V and J calls and clone size are those reported in that table. The sample holds about 140,000 clones, more than 75% seen once. The CDR3 sequence is 15 residues long. CDR1 MNHEY and CDR2 SMNVEV come from the germline V gene (reference sequence). Germline trimming cut 7 bases from V and 2 bases from J; bases unmatched to any gene: 6. Study-wide results and caveats: HLA restriction was apparent for most CMV-associated TCR beta chains in a later analysis. The sole available immune exposure information was CMV serostatus.

The genes are TRBV27 and TRBJ2-1; 9 nucleotides agree with TRBD1. The sequence came from a female donor in good health and CMV-seronegative. Sequenced material: PBMCs. CDR3 residues: CASTGDRATYNEQFF. The CDR3 DNA reads TGTGCCAGCACCGGGGACAGGGCCACCTACAATGAGCAGTTCTTC.